Listed below are T cell receptor beta chains from one sample, sequenced in a study of post-analysis software for immune sequencing data. Each CDR3 protein gets one entry after TCRdb re-called the PCR reads with MiXCR. The sample yields 750,000 to 950,000 distinct CDR3 sequences, roughly 50% seen once. The sequenced sample was blood. The receptor source for this set is a girl under 18 with multiple sclerosis. CDR3s include the opening cysteine and the closing phenylalanine or tryptophan.

j_call,v_call,cdr3_aa
TRBJ2-1,TRBV20-1,CSARGETDYNEQFF
TRBJ2-6,TRBV29-1,CSVEIWDAAAGANVLTF
TRBJ2-1,TRBV25-1,CASKTVGGGDGEQFF
TRBJ2-5,TRBV5-1,CASSLDRAKTHYF
TRBJ1-1,TRBV4-2,CASSQGTGLPGNTEAFF
TRBJ2-1,TRBV2,CASSPRPGSYNEQFF
TRBJ2-1,TRBV9,CASSPRPGMNSYNEQFF
TRBJ1-2,TRBV9,CASSVTGQYGYTF
TRBJ2-7,TRBV7-2,CASSPTGIGAYEQYF
TRBJ2-7,TRBV5-1,CASSVTGGASYEQYF
TRBJ2-5,TRBV7-2,CASSLVETAQETQYF
TRBJ1-5,TRBV12-3/TRBV12-4,CASTPTGRQGQPQHF
TRBJ2-4,TRBV20-1,CSASLRSGYKNIQYF
TRBJ1-2,TRBV12-3/TRBV12-4,CASSFPQGGGYTF
TRBJ2-4,TRBV27,CASSLDGAAKNIQYF
TRBJ2-4,TRBV5-1,CASSLPDSLAKNIQYF
TRBJ1-2,TRBV27,CASSLSSWGGPNYGYTF
TRBJ2-3,TRBV29-1,CSVVKGSDTQYF